Below, 9 T cell receptor beta chains from the same sample are listed, as sequenced in a study of beta chain features in type 1 diabetes (dated by TCRdb to 2017 to 2018). Receptor amplification or capture employed the immunoSEQ multiplex PCR assay. The entire amount of isolated RNA was reverse transcribed using the High Capacity cDNA Reverse Transcription Kit, so the sequenced TCRB transcripts were expressed ones. In TCRdb, the immuneACCESS table is reduced to in-frame sequences with V and J assigned. These tables do not hold every clone; where another copy was compared, an unresolved V gene accounts for under half, and the others remain unexplained. For this sample there are a few hundred thousand clones; more than 13% appear just once. The ten largest clones take up roughly 0.017% of the sample. The source material was naive CD4+ T cells from blood. The sample's cell subset or site label, in plain terms: true naive CD4+ T cells. The receptors shown here come from a woman between 18 and 30 years old in good health.

This clone was observed a handful of times. This chain joins TRBV30 and TRBJ2-5, with TRBD1 identical over 8 bases. V shed 3 bases and J 4 bases; nucleotides not matched to a gene: 7. The CDR3 is 14 amino acids. CDR1 is GTSNPN, CDR2 SVGIG, per germline (reference sequence). This CDR3 reads CAWRVTGGGETQYF. CDR3 sequence (DNA): TGTGCCTGGAGGGTAACAGGGGGAGGAGAGACCCAGTACTTC.

The chain uses TRBV5-1 and TRBJ2-1; the match to TRBD2 covers 8 bases. The germline V gene has CDR1 SGHRS and CDR2 YFSETQ. This CDR3 spans 15 amino acids. V was clipped by 4 bases and J by 9 bases; unmatched bases: 12. CDR3 amino acids: CASSRSSGTQSEQFF. The CDR3 region has the DNA TGCGCCAGCAGCCGTAGTAGCGGGACGCAATCTGAGCAGTTCTTC.

V gene TRBV21-1 combines with J gene TRBJ1-5; TRBD1, as called in the table, went unchecked against the DNA. TRBV21-1 is a pseudogene locus. CDR3 length: 14 residues. The CDR3 here is CASQFLAGNQPQHF. The CDR3 DNA reads as TGTGCCAGCCAGTTCCTGGCTGGCAATCAGCCCCAGCATTTT.

The chain is built from TRBV5-1 and TRBJ2-7, with TRBD1 matching over 10 bases. Germline V gene data show CDR1 as SGHRS and CDR2 as YFSETQ. The CDR3 runs 15 residues. V dropped 2 bases and J dropped 5; count of bases not matched to a gene: 7. The CDR3 loop is CASSFRGTGVNEQYF. As DNA, the CDR3 is TGCGCCAGCAGCTTCCGGGGGACAGGGGTGAACGAGCAGTACTTC. Complete variable domain (other parts from reference TRBV5-1 and TRBJ2-7): KAGVTQTPRYLIKTRGQQVTLSCSPISGHRSVSWYQQTPGQGLQFLFEYFSETQRNKGNFPGRFSGRQFSNSRSEMNVSTLELGDSALYLCASSFRGTGVNEQYFGPGTRLTVT.

The V call is TRBV11-2, the J call TRBJ2-3; D uncertain. The CDR3 consists of 14 residues. V gave up 5 bases and J gave up 2 bases, with 11 bases separating them. Germline lookup yields CDR1 SGHAT and CDR2 FQNNGV. The CDR3 DNA follows: TGTGCCAGCAGCAGAGCCTATGCCACAGATACGCAGTATTTT. As protein: CASSRAYATDTQYF.

The V gene is TRBV7-2, the J gene TRBJ1-1; 8 bases align to TRBD1. CDR3 size: 14 residues. Germline CDR1 reads SGHTA; CDR2 reads FQGNSA. V was clipped by 5 bases and J by 3 bases; unmatched bases: 5. Written as DNA, the CDR3 is TGTGCCAGCAGCCCCCAGGGGGCTTACACTGAAGCTTTCTTT. The encoded protein is CASSPQGAYTEAFF.

Only a few counts were recorded for this clone. The chain combines TRBV30 with TRBJ2-1; 9 bases match TRBD2. This CDR3 comprises 15 residues. Losses at the gene ends were 0 bases for V and 7 bases for J; bases not matched to a gene: 7. Germline CDR1 GTSNPN, CDR2 SVGIG (reference sequence). CDR3 sequence (DNA): TGTGCCTGGAGTGTTGGCCTAGCGGGATTGAATGAGCAGTTCTTC. Translated, it gives CAWSVGLAGLNEQFF.

In its sample, this clone was seen a few times. This chain joins TRBV7-2 and TRBJ2-7; 8 nucleotides agree with TRBD2. The germline CDR1 and CDR2 sequences are SGHTA and FQGNSA. The V segment lost 1 base and the J segment 3 bases; nucleotides outside the gene matches: 5. The CDR3 spans 15 residues. The CDR3 spells CASSLVGTRGYEQYF. In DNA, the CDR3 is TGTGCCAGCAGCTTAGTTGGGACTAGGGGCTACGAGCAGTACTTC.

The chain joins TRBV29-1 to TRBJ2-1; D perhaps matches TRBD1 (5 bases). Germline assignment: CDR1 SQVTM and CDR2 ANQGSEA. The V gene lost 4 bases and the J gene lost 2 bases, with 15 bases spanning the gap. CDR3 length: 15 residues. As DNA, the CDR3 is TGCAGCGTTGGAAAGGGGAAGGGGACCTACAATGAGCAGTTCTTC. Translated, it gives CSVGKGKGTYNEQFF.